Sequencing of this T cell receptor (beta chain) was carried out in a study of blood T cell repertoires in COVID-19. Study as a whole: The United States, Italy and Spain supplied acute and convalescent COVID-19 samples. T cells, B-cell-depleted T cells, or PBMCs supplied cDNA or gDNA.

The germline V and J ends were trimmed by 1 base and 3 bases, with 10 bases remaining between them. The germline V gene has CDR1 LGHDT and CDR2 YNNKEL (reference sequence). This CDR3 region has 14 residues. Cohorts were assigned according to the clinical history that participants reported. Authors' analysis steps: Amplification from reference gene primers served as the basis for estimated nucleated cell counts. TCRdb's table, derived via immunoSEQ multiplex PCR, lists solely in-frame clones and lacks some. Clonal size and the V and J genes are those of that table, whereas D and trimming came from the DNA. The data show about 270,000 clones, 80% to 90% seen once.

Source material: PBMCs or T cells enriched from blood (not recorded which). This clonotype originated in a woman aged 25 to 39 with acute COVID-19. V gene TRBV3-1 (or the pseudogene TRBV3-2) combines with J gene TRBJ2-7; no clear D. The CDR3 loop is CASSQVLLNYEQYF. The CDR3 coding sequence is TGTGCCAGCAGCCAAGTTTTGTTAAACTACGAGCAGTACTTC.